A selection of T cell receptor beta chains follows, all from one sample in a study of OX40 agonist ivuxolimab in advanced cancers. Repertoires were generated with immunoSEQ multiplex PCR, while TCRdb's copy carries only in-frame clones and drops some. Among tens of thousands of clones listed, around 87% were seen once. This sample comprised CD4+ or CD8+ T cells sorted from blood, obtained in a trial of the OX40 agonist ivuxolimab. These receptors all stem from an adult with an advanced solid tumor such as melanoma, head and neck, liver or kidney cancer. The CDR3 runs from the conserved cysteine through the conserved F or W. The D gene is left open where the match is weak.

CDR3aa	len	d_gene	v_gene	j_gene
CASSIWPNAYEQYF	14	.	TRBV19	TRBJ2-7
CASSYGVEGKNIQYF	15	.	TRBV6-5	TRBJ2-4
CASSEAVGELFF	12	.	TRBV6-5	TRBJ2-2
CASSDRDSQPQHF	13	.	TRBV2	TRBJ1-5
CASSLKTLTGTQYF	14	.	TRBV23-1	TRBJ2-7
CASSVRRFATSQHF	14	.	TRBV2	TRBJ1-5
CASSLVVGYEQYF	13	.	TRBV7-2	TRBJ2-7
CSVVGYRTRTSTDTQYF	17	.	TRBV29-1	TRBJ2-3
CAIGFPQETQYF	12	.	TRBV10-3	TRBJ2-5
CASSLLRETQYF	12	.	TRBV7-9	TRBJ2-5
CASSPLRGETQYF	13	.	TRBV19	TRBJ2-5
CASSALFGTEAFF	13	.	TRBV10-1	TRBJ1-1
CASSLEGTVYGYTF	14	.	TRBV7-2	TRBJ1-2
CATRDGRKNTGELFF	15	.	TRBV5-1	TRBJ2-2
CASSRQEMNTEAFF	14	.	TRBV2	TRBJ1-1
CASSYLLNTEAFF	13	.	TRBV6-5	TRBJ1-1
CASSKVGGVRDTQYF	15	.	TRBV21-1	TRBJ2-3
CASSLIGQETQYF	13	.	TRBV7-3	TRBJ2-5
CASSIRGRGTTLGNTEAFF	19	.	TRBV19	TRBJ1-1
CASSPSQGKVSSYEQYF	17	.	TRBV5-1	TRBJ2-7
CSASLGGNQPQHF	13	.	TRBV29-1	TRBJ1-5
CASSLLAGLYEQYF	14	TRBD2	TRBV7-2	TRBJ2-7
CASSAFGGGFSGANVLTF	18	.	TRBV5-4	TRBJ2-6